This section outlines one TCR beta chain sequence together with its context. Antigen unknown. These data belong to a study of cytomegalovirus exposure and HLA in healthy donors. Study-level information: A prior analysis found 95 million to 140 million unique TCR beta sequences from around 180 million T cells.

General study results and limits: The productive fraction for most TCR beta V segments was about 90% or about 30% in an earlier analysis.

Use of 60 Vbeta and 13 Jbeta primers characterized the PCR. Clones were sequenced by immunoSEQ multiplex PCR, and TCRdb holds only the in-frame ones, with some missing. The sample includes 230,000 or so clones, around 90% seen only once; the top ten take about 1.7%. Sequences were obtained from PBMCs. The receptor comes from a girl aged 2-10 years in good health and CMV-seronegative.

The CDR3 DNA reads as TGTGCCAGCAGCTTGGGGACTAGCGGGATTTACAATGAGCAGTTCTTC. Encoded protein: CASSLGTSGIYNEQFF. J is TRBJ2-1 and V is TRBV11-2, with 13 positions matching TRBD2. CDR1 is SGHAT, CDR2 FQNNGV, per germline. The CDR3 has 16 residues. V shed 3 bases, J shed 4 bases, and the junction held 3 bases outside the gene matches.